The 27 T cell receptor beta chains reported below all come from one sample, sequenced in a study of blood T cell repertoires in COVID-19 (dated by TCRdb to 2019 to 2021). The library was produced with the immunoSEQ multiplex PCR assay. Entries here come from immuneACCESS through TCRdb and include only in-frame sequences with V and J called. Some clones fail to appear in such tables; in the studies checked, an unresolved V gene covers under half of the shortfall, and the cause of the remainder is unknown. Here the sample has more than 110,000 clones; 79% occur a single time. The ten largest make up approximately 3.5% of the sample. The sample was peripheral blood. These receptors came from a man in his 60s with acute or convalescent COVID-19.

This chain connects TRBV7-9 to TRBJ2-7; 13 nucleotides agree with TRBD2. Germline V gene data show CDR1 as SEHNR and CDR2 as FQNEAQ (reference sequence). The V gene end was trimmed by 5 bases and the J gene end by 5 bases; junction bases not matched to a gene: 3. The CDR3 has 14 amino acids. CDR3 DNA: TGTGCCAGCAGCCCCGGGACTAGCGGGAACGAGCAGTACTTC. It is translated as CASSPGTSGNEQYF.

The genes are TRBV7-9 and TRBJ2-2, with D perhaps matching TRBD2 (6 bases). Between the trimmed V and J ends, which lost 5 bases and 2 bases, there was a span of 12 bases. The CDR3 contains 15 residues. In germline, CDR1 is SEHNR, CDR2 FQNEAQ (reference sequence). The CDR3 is CASSPGTHNTGELFF. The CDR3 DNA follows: TGTGCCAGCAGCCCCGGGACTCATAACACCGGGGAGCTGTTTTTT. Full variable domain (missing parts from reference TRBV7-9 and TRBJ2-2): DTGVSQNPRHKITKRGQNVTFRCDPISEHNRLYWYRQTLGQGPEFLTYFQNEAQLEKSRLLSDRFSAERPKGSFSTLEIQRTEQGDSAMYLCASSPGTHNTGELFFGEGSRLTVL.

The CDR3 coding sequence is TGTGCCAGCAGCTATACAGGGGAGGACATTCAGTACTTC. Translating gives CASSYTGEDIQYF. This sequence joins TRBV11-3 and TRBJ2-4; possibly TRBD1 for D (7 bases). CDR1 is SGHNT, CDR2 YENEEA, per germline. V was shortened by 4 bases and J by 8 bases, with 12 bases between the two germline ends. The CDR3 extends over 13 amino acids.

CDR3 loop: CASQRAGSYNEQFF. CDR3 DNA: TGTGCCAGCCAGAGAGCGGGCTCCTACAATGAGCAGTTCTTC. The chain carries TRBV7-8 and TRBJ2-1, with D tentatively TRBD2 (6 bases). Trimming removed 8 bases at V and 0 bases at J, with 11 bases between. The CDR3 totals 14 residues. Germline V gives CDR1 SGHVS, CDR2 FQNEAQ.

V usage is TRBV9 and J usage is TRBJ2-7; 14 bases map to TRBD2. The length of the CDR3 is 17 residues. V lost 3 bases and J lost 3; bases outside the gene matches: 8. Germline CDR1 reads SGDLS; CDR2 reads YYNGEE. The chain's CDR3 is CASSAGTSGSSRYEQYF. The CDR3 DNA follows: TGTGCCAGCAGCGCCGGGACTAGCGGGAGTTCACGCTACGAGCAGTACTTC.

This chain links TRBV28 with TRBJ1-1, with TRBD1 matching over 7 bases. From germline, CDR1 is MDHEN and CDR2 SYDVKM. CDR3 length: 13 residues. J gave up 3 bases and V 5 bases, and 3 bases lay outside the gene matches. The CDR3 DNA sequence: TGTGCCAGCAGTGCGACAGGGTACACTGAAGCTTTCTTT. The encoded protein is CASSATGYTEAFF. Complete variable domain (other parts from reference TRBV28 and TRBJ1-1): DVKVTQSSRYLVKRTGEKVFLECVQDMDHENMFWYRQDPGLGLRLIYFSYDVKMKEKGDIPEGYSVSREKKERFSLILESASTNQTSMYLCASSATGYTEAFFGQGTRLTVV.

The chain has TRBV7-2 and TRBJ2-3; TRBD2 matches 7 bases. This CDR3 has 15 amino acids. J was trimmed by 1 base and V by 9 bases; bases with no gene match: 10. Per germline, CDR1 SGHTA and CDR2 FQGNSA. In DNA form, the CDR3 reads TGTGCCAGTCGATCTAGCGGAACTGGCACAGATACGCAGTATTTT. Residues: CASRSSGTGTDTQYF.

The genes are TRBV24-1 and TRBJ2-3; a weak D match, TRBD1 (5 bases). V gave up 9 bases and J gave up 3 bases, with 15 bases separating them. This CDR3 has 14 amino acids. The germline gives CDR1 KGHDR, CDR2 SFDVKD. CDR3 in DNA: TGTGCCACCGGAAGGGGCAGGCCTACAGATACGCAGTATTTT. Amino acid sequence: CATGRGRPTDTQYF.

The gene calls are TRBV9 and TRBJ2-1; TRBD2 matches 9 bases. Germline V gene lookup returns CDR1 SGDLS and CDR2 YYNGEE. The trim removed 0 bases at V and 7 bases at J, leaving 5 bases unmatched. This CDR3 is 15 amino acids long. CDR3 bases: TGTGCCAGCAGCGTAGCCCTAGCGGGAAGGAATGAGCAGTTCTTC. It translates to CASSVALAGRNEQFF.

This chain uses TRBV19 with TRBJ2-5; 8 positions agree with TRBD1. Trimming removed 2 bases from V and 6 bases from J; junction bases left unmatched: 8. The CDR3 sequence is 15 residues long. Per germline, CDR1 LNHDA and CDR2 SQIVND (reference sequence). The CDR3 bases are TGTGCCAGTAGTATATCCGCCAGGGGGCAACAGACCCAGTACTTC. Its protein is CASSISARGQQTQYF.

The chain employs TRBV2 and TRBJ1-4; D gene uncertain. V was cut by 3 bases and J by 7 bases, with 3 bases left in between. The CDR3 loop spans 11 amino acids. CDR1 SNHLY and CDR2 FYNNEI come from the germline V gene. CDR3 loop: CASSEREKLFF. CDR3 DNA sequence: TGTGCCAGCAGTGAGCGTGAAAAACTGTTTTTT.

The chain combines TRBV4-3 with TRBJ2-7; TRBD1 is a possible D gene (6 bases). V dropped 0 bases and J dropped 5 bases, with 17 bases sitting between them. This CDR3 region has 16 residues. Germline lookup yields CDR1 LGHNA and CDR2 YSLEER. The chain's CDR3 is CASSQDLQGIWDEQYF. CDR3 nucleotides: TGCGCCAGCAGCCAAGATCTCCAGGGGATCTGGGACGAGCAGTACTTC.

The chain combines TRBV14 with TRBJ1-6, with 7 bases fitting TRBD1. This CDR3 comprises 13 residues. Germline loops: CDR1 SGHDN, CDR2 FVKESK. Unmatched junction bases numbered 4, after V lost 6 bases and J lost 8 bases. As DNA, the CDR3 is TGTGCCAGCAGTCACAGGGGAGATTCACCCCTCCACTTT. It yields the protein CASSHRGDSPLHF.

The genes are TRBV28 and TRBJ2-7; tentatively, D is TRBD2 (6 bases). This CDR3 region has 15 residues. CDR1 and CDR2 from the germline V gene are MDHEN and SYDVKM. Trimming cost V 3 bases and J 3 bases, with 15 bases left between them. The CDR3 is CASSLAGRLNYEQYF. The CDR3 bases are TGTGCCAGCAGTTTGGCGGGACGTCTGAACTACGAGCAGTACTTC.

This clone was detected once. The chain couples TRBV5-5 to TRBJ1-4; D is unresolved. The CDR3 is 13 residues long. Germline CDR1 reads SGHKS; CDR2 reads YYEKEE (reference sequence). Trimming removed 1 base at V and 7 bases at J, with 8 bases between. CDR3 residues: CASSLFGSEKLFF. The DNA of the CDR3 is TGTGCCAGCAGCTTGTTCGGGAGTGAAAAACTGTTTTTT.

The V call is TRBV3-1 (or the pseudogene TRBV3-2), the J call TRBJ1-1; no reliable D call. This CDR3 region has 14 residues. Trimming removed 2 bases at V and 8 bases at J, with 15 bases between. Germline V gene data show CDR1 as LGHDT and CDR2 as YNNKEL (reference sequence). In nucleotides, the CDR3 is TGTGCCAGCAGCCAATCGGATTTTAGCTGGGAAGCTTTCTTT. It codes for CASSQSDFSWEAFF.

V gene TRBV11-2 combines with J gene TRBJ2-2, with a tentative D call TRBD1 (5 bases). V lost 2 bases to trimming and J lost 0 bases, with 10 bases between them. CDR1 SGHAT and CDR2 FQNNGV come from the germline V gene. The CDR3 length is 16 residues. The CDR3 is CASSLRGRPNTGELFF. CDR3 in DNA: TGTGCCAGCAGCTTAAGGGGTCGTCCGAACACCGGGGAGCTGTTTTTT.

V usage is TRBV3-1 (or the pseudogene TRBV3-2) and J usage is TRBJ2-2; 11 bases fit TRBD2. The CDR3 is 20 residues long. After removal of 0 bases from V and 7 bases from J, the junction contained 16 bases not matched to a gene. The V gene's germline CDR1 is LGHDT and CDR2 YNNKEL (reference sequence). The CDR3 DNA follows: TGTGCCAGCAGCCAAGATCGCGGGGTAGCGGGAGGGCCTGTAGACGGGGAGCTGTTTTTT. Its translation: CASSQDRGVAGGPVDGELFF.

CDR3: CASSYSPGANYGYTF. As DNA, the CDR3 is TGTGCCAGCAGTTACTCGCCAGGGGCCAACTATGGCTACACCTTC. The V call is TRBV6-5, the J call TRBJ1-2, with D possibly being TRBD1 (6 bases). The length of the CDR3 is 15 residues. V lost 0 bases and J lost 2, with 10 bases in between. The germline CDR1 and CDR2 sequences are MNHEY and SVGAGI.

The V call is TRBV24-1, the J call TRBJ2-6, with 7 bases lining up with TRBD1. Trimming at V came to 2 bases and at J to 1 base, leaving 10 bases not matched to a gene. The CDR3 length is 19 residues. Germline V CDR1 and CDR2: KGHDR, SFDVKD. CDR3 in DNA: TGTGCCACCAGTGATTCCCACAGGGGCCTAAATTCTGGGGCCAACGTCCTGACTTTC. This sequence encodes CATSDSHRGLNSGANVLTF.

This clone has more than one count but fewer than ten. The CDR3 region has the DNA TGTGCCAGCAGCCCAGACACGGGCTATGGCTACACCTTC. Translating gives CASSPDTGYGYTF. The V and J genes are TRBV14 and TRBJ1-2, with unresolved D. V was cut by 4 bases and J by 4 bases, with 10 bases left in between. The CDR3 covers 13 residues. Germline V gene data show CDR1 as SGHDN and CDR2 as FVKESK.

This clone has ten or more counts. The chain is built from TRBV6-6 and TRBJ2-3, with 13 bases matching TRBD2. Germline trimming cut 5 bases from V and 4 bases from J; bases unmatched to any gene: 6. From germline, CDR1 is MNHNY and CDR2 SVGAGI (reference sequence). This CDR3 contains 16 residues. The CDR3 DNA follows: TGTGCCAGCAGTCGTCGGACTAGCGGGAGCCCAGATACGCAGTATTTT. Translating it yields CASSRRTSGSPDTQYF.

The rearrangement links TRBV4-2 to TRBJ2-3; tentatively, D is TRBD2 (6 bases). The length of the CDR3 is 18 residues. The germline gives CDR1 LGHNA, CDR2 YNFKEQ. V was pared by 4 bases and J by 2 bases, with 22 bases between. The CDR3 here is CASSPHGGARDPTDTQYF. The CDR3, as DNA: TGTGCCAGCAGCCCCCACGGTGGGGCGCGGGATCCCACAGATACGCAGTATTTT.

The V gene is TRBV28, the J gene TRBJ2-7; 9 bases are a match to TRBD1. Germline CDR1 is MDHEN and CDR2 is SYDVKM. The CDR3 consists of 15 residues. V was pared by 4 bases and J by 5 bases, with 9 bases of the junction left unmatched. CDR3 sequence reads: CASSSGQGFINEQYF. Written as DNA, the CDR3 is TGTGCCAGCAGTTCGGGACAGGGTTTCATCAACGAGCAGTACTTC. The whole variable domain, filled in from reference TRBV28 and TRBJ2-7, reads DVKVTQSSRYLVKRTGEKVFLECVQDMDHENMFWYRQDPGLGLRLIYFSYDVKMKEKGDIPEGYSVSREKKERFSLILESASTNQTSMYLCASSSGQGFINEQYFGPGTRLTVT.

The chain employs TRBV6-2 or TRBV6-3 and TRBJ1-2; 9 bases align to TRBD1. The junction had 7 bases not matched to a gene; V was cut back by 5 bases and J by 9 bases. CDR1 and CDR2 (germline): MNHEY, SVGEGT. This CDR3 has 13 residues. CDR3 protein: CASSIRDRDRYTF. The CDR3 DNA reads TGTGCCAGCAGTATCCGGGACAGGGATCGCTACACCTTC.

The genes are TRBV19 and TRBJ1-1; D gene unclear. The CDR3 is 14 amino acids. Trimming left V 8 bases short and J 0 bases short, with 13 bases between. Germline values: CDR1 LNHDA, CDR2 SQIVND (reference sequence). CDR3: CASQEDRMNTEAFF. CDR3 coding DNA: TGTGCCAGTCAAGAGGATCGAATGAACACTGAAGCTTTCTTT.

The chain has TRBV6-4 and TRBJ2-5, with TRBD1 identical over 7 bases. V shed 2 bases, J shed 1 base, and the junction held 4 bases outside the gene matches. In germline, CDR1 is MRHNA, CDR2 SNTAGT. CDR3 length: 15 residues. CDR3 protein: CASSDTGESQETQYF. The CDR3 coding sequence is TGTGCCAGCAGTGACACAGGGGAGTCCCAAGAGACCCAGTACTTC.